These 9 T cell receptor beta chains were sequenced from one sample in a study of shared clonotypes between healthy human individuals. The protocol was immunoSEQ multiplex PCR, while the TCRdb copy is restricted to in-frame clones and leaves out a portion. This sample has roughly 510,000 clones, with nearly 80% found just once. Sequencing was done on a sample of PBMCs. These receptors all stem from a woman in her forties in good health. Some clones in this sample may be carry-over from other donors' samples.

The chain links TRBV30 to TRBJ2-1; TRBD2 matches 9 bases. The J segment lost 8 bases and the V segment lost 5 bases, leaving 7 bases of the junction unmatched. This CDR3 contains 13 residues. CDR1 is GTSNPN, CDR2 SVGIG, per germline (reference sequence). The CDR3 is CAWGAGGTYEQFF. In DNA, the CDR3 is TGTGCCTGGGGAGCGGGAGGAACCTATGAGCAGTTCTTC. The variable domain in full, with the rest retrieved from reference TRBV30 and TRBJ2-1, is SQTIHQWPATLVQPVGSPLSLECTVEGTSNPNLYWYRQAAGRGLQLLFYSVGIGQISSEVPQNLSASRPQDRQFILSSKKLLLSDSGFYLCAWGAGGTYEQFFGPGTRLTVL.

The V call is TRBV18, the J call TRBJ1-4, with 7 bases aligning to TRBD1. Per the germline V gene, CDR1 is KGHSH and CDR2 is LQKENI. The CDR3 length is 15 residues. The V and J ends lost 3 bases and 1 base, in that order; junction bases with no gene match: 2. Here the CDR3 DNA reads TGTGCCAGCTCACCGAACAGGGGAACTAATGAAAAACTGTTTTTT. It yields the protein CASSPNRGTNEKLFF. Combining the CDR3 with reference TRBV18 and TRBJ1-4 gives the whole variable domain NAGVMQNPRHLVRRRGQEARLRCSPMKGHSHVYWYRQLPEEGLKFMVYLQKENIIDESGMPKERFSAEFPKEGPSILRIQQVVRGDSAAYFCASSPNRGTNEKLFFGSGTQLSVL.

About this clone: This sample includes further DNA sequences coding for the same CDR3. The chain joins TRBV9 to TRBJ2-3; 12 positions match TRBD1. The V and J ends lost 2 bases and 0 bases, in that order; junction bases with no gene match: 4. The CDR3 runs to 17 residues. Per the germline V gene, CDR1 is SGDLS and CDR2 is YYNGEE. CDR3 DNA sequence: TGTGCCAGCAGCGTCGGGACAGGGGGCCACAGCACAGATACGCAGTATTTT. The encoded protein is CASSVGTGGHSTDTQYF.

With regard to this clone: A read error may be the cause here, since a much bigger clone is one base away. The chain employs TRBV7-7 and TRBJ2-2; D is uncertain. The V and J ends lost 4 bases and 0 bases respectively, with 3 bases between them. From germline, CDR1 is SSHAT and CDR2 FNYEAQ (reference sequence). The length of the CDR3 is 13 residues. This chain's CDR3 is CASSSSNTGELFF. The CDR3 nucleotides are TGTGCCAGCAGCTCTTCGAACACCGGGGAGCTGTTTTTT. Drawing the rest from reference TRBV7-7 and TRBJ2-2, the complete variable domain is GAGVSQSPRYKVTKRGQDVTLRCDPISSHATLYWYQQALGQGPEFLTYFNYEAQPDKSGLPSDRFSAERPEGSISTLTIQRTEQRDSAMYRCASSSSNTGELFFGEGSRLTVL.

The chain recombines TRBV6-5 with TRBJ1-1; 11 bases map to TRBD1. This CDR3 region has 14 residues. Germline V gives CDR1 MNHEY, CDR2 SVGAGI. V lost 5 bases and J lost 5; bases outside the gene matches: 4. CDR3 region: CASSGDRGGTEAFF. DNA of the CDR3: TGTGCCAGCAGTGGGGACAGGGGGGGTACTGAAGCTTTCTTT.

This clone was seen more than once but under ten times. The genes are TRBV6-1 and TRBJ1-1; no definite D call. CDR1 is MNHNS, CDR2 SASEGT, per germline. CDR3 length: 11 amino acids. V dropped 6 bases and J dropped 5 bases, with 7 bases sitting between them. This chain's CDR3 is CASRSKTEAFF. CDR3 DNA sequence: TGTGCCAGCAGATCCAAAACTGAAGCTTTCTTT.

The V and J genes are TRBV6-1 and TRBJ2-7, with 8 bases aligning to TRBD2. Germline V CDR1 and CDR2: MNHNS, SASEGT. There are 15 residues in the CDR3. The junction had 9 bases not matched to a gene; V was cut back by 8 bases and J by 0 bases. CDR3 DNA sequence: TGTGCCAGCTCGGGCGGGGGGTCCTACTCCTACGAGCAGTACTTC. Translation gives CASSGGGSYSYEQYF.

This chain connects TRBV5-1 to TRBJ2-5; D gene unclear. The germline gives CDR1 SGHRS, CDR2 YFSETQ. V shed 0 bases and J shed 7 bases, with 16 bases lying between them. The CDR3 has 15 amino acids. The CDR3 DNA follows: TGCGCCAGCAGCTTGGAACAGATTTCGGTCGGGACCCAGTACTTC. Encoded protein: CASSLEQISVGTQYF.

In nucleotides, the CDR3 is TGTGCCAGCAGCTTGGTGCCGGGGGCGGGCGAGCAGTACTTC. This encodes CASSLVPGAGEQYF. The rearrangement links TRBV5-5 to TRBJ2-7, with D possibly called TRBD1 or TRBD2 (6 bases each). The CDR3 contains 14 residues. Germline V gene sequence: CDR1 SGHKS, CDR2 YYEKEE (reference sequence). V shed 0 bases and J shed 6 bases, with 13 bases lying between them. Supplemented by reference TRBV5-5 and TRBJ2-7, the full variable domain reads DAGVTQSPTHLIKTRGQQVTLRCSPISGHKSVSWYQQVLGQGPQFIFQYYEKEERGRGNFPDRFSARQFPNYSSELNVNALLLGDSALYLCASSLVPGAGEQYFGPGTRLTVT.